Reported below is one T cell receptor (beta chain). Its cognate antigen has yet to be identified. Nothing much larger sits one base from this clone, and base qualities are not available. Sample time point, as interpreted from the label and publication: baseline before first vaccination. Vaccinee samples were obtained from the UK trials COV001 and COV002, which included a single-blind randomized controlled phase 2/3 trial of AZD1222 (ChAdOx1 nCoV-19) in healthy adults. For TCRbeta chain sequencing, PBMC samples from trial participants were taken at day 0 and at day 28 after the second dose. This entry is derived from a study of T cell responses to AZD1222 COVID-19 vaccine (dated by TCRdb to the early 2020s). Describing the broader study: AZD1222 recipients whose second dose came at about 4 weeks and those whose second dose came at about 12 weeks were combined into one group, since spike-specific TCR depth and breadth did not differ between the two schedules. TCR sequencing covered roughly 230 trial participants: 200 to 210 given two doses of AZD1222 and approximately 26 given two doses of MenACWY control vaccine. Trial participants were enrolled by age into 18-55, 56-69 and 70-plus year subgroups, with roughly 160, 29 and 62 TCR-sequenced participants respectively. General findings and caveats noted by the study authors: Epitopes outside the regions mutated in the B.1.351 and B.1.1.7 variants were reportedly recognized by nearly half of the unique spike-specific TCRs. The vaccine-associated CD4 TCRs covered the entire spike protein, and the dominant responses fell in regions 160-218 and 743-854. After two AZD1222 doses, both the breadth and the depth of spike-specific TCRs were significantly higher than at day 0 and than in MenACWY recipients. Participants were mostly white British, with more females than males. The authors suggested clonal diversity may have been underestimated. Conclusions about previously exposed vaccinees are limited, since just a handful of AZD1222 recipients were seropositive for SARS-CoV-2 at baseline. Because no day 14 peak-response samples were available, repertoires were characterized only after the peak T cell response. The 56-69-year group was small, and its depth increase did not reach significance, likely because of low power.

The CDR3 regions of human TCRbeta chains were subjected to immunosequencing. As for the original processing: Repertoire TCRs were checked for matches against a reference library of SARS-CoV-2-specific TCRs that had been generated using the MIRA antigen-specificity platform. Breadth was defined as the fraction of unique TCRs that were SARS-CoV-2-associated, and depth was defined as the fraction of total T cells that were SARS-CoV-2-associated. Using the MIRA data, each spike-specific TCR was mapped to the spike region that the TCR reacts to and placed in a CD4 or CD8 class. Log10-transformed breadth and depth values were compared by one-way ANOVA with Sidak's multiple comparisons tests. TCRdb re-hosts the immuneACCESS table, in-frame sequences only. Its copies lack some clones; in the studies checked, an unresolved V gene accounts for under half of them, and the cause for the rest is not known. V, J and clone size were drawn from that table, and D and trimming were deduced from the DNA. The sample records 160,000 or so clones, around 93% of which are singletons. Approximately 4.7% of the sample is in the top ten clones.

The CDR3 goes from the cysteine to the phenylalanine over 17 residues. The CDR3 DNA has 51 bases and is translated from base 1. According to the germline V gene, CDR1 reads SGHRS and CDR2 reads YFSETQ. Trimming accounts for 1 base at V and 3 bases at J, while the number of junction bases matched to no gene is 9. The sequencing here drew on peripheral blood, taken on day 0 of AZD1222 vaccination. This receptor chain uses TRBV5-1 and TRBJ2-1; 8 bases in the junction line up with TRBD2. The origin of this receptor is an adult in good health. CDR3 reads: CASSLNRSGINYNEQFF. The nucleotides read TGCGCCAGCAGCTTGAATCGTAGCGGGATAAACTACAATGAGCAGTTCTTC.